This TCR beta chain emerged from a study of shared clonotypes between healthy human individuals. Study-level information: Donors were a couple of women and a few men aged 18 to 49. Whole-study results and caveats: Researchers sampled blood only, noting tissue repertoires likely differ.

This CDR3 contains 12 residues. Trimming stripped 6 bases from V and 3 bases from J, with 9 bases between. CDR1 is WSHSY and CDR2 is SAAADI in the germline V gene. Positively selected for CCR7, the CD45RO-negative cells used as naive CD8 cells excluded terminally differentiated effector memory CD45RA+ cells. The test was conducted at deep level. Sequencing was performed with immunoSEQ multiplex PCR; in TCRdb, only in-frame clones are kept and a portion is missing. The table records about 1,900,000 clones, about 94% of them present only once. This clone was seen once. Its target is not known. V is TRBV10-2 and J is TRBJ2-7; perhaps TRBD1 as D (6 bases). This clonotype was sampled from a man aged 18 to 35 in good health. Sequenced: naive CD8+ T cells sorted from blood. The CDR3 region has the DNA TGCGCCAGCAGGGCGACAGGCTACGAGCAGTACTTC. Translation: CASRATGYEQYF.